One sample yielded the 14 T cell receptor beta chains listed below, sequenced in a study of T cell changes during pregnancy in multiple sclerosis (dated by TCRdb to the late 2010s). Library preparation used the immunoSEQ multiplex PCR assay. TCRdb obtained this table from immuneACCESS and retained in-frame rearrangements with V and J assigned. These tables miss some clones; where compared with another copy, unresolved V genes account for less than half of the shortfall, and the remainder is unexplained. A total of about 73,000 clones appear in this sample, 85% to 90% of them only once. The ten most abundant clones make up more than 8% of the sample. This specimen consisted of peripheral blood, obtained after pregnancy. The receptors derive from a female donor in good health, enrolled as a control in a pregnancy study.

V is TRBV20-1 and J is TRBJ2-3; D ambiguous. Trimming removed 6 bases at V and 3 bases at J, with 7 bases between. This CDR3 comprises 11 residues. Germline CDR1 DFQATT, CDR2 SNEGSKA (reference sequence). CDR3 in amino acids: CSAVGTDTQYF. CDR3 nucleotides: TGCAGTGCCGTCGGGACAGATACGCAGTATTTT.

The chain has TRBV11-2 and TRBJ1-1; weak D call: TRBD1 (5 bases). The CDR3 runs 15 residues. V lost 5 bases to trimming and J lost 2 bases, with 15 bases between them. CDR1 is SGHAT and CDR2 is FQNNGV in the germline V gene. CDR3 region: CASSRMGGGNTEAFF. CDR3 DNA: TGTGCCAGCAGCCGGATGGGGGGTGGTAACACTGAAGCTTTCTTT.

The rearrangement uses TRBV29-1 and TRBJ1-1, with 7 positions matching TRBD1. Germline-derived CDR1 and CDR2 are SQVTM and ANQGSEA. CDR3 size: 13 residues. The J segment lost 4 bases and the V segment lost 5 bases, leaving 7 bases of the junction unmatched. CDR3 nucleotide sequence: TGCAGCGTTTCAGACAGGGTCGGCACTGAAGCTTTCTTT. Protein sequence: CSVSDRVGTEAFF.

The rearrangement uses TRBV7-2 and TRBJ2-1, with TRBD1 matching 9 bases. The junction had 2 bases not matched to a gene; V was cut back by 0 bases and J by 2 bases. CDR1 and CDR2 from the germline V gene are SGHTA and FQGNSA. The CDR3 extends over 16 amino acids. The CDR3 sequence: CASSLAWDRAYNEQFF. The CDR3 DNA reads TGTGCCAGCAGCTTAGCGTGGGACAGGGCCTACAATGAGCAGTTCTTC.

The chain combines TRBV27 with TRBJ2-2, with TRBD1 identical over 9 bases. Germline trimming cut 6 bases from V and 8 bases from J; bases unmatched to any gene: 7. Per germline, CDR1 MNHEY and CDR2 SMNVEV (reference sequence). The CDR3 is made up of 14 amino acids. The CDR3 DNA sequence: TGTGCCAGCAGCCCGGGACAGGGTTTTGGGGAGCTGTTTTTT. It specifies CASSPGQGFGELFF.

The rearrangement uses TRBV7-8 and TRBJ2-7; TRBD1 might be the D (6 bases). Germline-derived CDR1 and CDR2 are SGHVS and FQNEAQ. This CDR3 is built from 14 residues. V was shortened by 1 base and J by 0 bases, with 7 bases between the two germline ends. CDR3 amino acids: CASSLEGVSYEQYF. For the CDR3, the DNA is TGTGCCAGCAGCTTAGAGGGGGTCTCCTACGAGCAGTACTTC.

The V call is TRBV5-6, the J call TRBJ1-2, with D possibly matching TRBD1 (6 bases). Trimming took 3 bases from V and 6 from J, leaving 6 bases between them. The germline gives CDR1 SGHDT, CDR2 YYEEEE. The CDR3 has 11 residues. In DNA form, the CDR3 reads TGTGCCAGCAGCTGGACAGATGGCTACACCTTC. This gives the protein CASSWTDGYTF. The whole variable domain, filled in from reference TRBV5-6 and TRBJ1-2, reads DAGVTQSPTHLIKTRGQQVTLRCSPKSGHDTVSWYQQALGQGPQFIFQYYEEEERQRGNFPDRFSGHQFPNYSSELNVNALLLGDSALYLCASSWTDGYTFGSGTRLTVV.

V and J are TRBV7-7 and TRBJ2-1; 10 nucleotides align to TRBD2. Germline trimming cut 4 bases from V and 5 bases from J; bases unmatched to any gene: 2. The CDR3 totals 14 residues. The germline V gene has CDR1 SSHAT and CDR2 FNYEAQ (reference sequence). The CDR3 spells CASSSGLADNEQFF. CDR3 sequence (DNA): TGTGCCAGCAGCTCCGGACTAGCGGACAATGAGCAGTTCTTC.

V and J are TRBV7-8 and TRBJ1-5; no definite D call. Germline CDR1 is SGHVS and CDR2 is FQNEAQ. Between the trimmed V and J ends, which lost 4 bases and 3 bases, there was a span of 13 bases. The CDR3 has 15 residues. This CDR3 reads CASSSGRTNNQPQHF. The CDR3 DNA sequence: TGTGCCAGCAGCTCCGGACGGACTAACAATCAGCCCCAGCATTTT.

Written as DNA, the CDR3 is TGTGCCAGCAGCCAAGGACAGGGGGGAAATTCACCCCTCCACTTT. It encodes CASSQGQGGNSPLHF. The chain is built from TRBV14 and TRBJ1-6, with 9 bases that match TRBD1. Trimming removed 1 base from V and 7 bases from J; junction bases left unmatched: 2. CDR3 length equals 15 residues. The germline gives CDR1 SGHDN, CDR2 FVKESK.

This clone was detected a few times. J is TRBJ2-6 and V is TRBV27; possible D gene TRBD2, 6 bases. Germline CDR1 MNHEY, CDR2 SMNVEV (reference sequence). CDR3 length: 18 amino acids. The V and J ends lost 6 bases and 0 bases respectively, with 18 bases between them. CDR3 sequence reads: CASRPPAGRSSGANVLTF. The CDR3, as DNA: TGTGCCAGCAGGCCCCCGGCGGGACGGTCCTCTGGGGCCAACGTCCTGACTTTC.

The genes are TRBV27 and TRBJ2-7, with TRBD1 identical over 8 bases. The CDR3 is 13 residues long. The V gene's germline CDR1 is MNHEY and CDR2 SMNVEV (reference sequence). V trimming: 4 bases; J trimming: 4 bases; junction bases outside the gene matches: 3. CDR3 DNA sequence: TGTGCCAGCAGTTCACAGGGGGAGTACGAGCAGTACTTC. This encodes CASSSQGEYEQYF.

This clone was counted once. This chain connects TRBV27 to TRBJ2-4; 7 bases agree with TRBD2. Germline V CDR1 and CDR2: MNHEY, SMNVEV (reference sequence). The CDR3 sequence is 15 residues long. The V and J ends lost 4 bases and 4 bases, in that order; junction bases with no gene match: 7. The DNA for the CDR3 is TGTGCCAGCAGTTGGTCTAGCGGCCCTAAAAACATTCAGTACTTC. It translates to CASSWSSGPKNIQYF.

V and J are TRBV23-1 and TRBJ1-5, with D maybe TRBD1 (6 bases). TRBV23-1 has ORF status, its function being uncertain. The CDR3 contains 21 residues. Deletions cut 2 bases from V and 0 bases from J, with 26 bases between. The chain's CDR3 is CASSQRQRGSGSRYSNQPQHF. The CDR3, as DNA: TGCGCCAGCAGTCAACGGCAAAGGGGGTCAGGGAGTAGGTATAGCAATCAGCCCCAGCATTTT.